This T cell receptor (beta chain) is from a study of blood T cell repertoires in COVID-19. Sequenced by immunoSEQ multiplex PCR; TCRdb stores in-frame clones only, minus some. Among more than 300,000 clones, around 90% were seen once, and the ten largest hold around 1.2%. The CDR3 contains 14 residues. The J segment lost 2 bases and the V segment lost 4 bases, leaving 5 bases of the junction unmatched. CDR1 and CDR2 from the germline V gene are SGHNT and YYREEE (reference sequence). The chain recombines TRBV5-4 with TRBJ2-5; 7 positions agree with TRBD1. The origin of this receptor is a woman between 18 and 29 years old who had recovered from COVID-19. Sequencing used PBMCs or T cells enriched from blood (not recorded which). CDR3 loop: CASSRDREQETQYF. The CDR3 DNA is TGTGCCAGCAGCCGTGACAGGGAACAAGAGACCCAGTACTTC.